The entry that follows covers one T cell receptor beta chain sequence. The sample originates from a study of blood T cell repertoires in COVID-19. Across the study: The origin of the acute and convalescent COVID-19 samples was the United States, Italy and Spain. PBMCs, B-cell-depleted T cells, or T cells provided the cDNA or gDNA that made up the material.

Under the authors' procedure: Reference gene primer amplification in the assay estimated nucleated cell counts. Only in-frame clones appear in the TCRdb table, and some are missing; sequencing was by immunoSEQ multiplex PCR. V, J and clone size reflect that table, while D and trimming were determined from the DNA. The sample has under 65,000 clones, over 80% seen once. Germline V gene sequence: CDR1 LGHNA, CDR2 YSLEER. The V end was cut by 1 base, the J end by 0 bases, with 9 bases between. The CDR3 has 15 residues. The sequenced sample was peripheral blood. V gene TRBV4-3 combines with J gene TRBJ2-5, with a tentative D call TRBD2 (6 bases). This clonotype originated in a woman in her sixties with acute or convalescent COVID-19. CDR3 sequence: CASSQGRDYQETQYF. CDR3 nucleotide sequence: TGCGCCAGCAGCCAAGGAAGGGACTACCAAGAGACCCAGTACTTC.